These T cell receptor beta chains were read from a single sample in a study of T cell repertoires in cytomegalovirus infection. TCRdb analysed the reads with MiXCR anew, one entry per CDR3 protein. The sample includes roughly 230,000 distinct CDR3 sequences, about a sixth of them seen just once. The source material was CD8+ T cells from PBMCs. The receptors were gathered from a human donor in good health (CMV status not recorded). Some clones in this sample may be carry-over from other donors' samples. Each CDR3 is given with its conserved first and last residue.

J gene,CDR3 length,V gene,CDR3 protein
TRBJ2-7,13,TRBV12-3/TRBV12-4,CASSLIPSGEQYF
TRBJ1-1,12,TRBV7-9,CASSTSGGEAFF
TRBJ1-2,13,TRBV7-2,CASSLGSVDGYTF
TRBJ2-3,15,TRBV2,CASSDDLSSTDTQYF
TRBJ2-7,14,TRBV29-1,CSVEDTGAPYEQYF
TRBJ1-1,13,TRBV6-2/TRBV6-3,CASSQGWRTEAFF
TRBJ2-7,15,TRBV6-1,CASSKNRGLSYEQYF
TRBJ2-5,14,TRBV7-9,CASSFPDRVKTQYF
TRBJ2-5,14,TRBV7-9,CASSQLDRQETQYF
TRBJ1-1,17,TRBV25-1,CASSEYFLRGAGVEAFF
TRBJ2-1,15,TRBV6-1,CASAIGTSPNNEQFF
TRBJ2-1,16,TRBV27,CASSLSVYEGFNEQFF
TRBJ2-1,14,TRBV7-9,CASSFVRQGHEQFF
TRBJ2-5,16,TRBV6-6,CASSYTGTEYQETQYF
TRBJ1-5,14,TRBV12-3/TRBV12-4,CASSLGRSNQPQHF
TRBJ1-6,16,TRBV7-9,CASSPGQKSYNSPLHF
TRBJ1-5,16,TRBV20-1,CSARRFGTGDNQPQHF
TRBJ1-4,15,TRBV2,CASSDGGGRNEKLFF
TRBJ1-5,14,TRBV15,CATSDQGGNQPQHF
TRBJ1-3,16,TRBV7-9,CASSSRDRGYGNTIYF
TRBJ2-2,12,TRBV5-6,CASSPSDGELFF
TRBJ2-7,18,TRBV7-8,CASSLGGPSGGSSYEQYF
TRBJ2-3,16,TRBV7-9,CASSLNSWQDTDTQYF
TRBJ1-1,16,TRBV7-8,CASSPWTGPMNTEAFF
TRBJ2-7,12,TRBV7-9,CASSQQGAEGYF
TRBJ1-2,18,TRBV7-2,CASSLALAGGFANYGYTF
TRBJ1-4,14,TRBV7-6,CASSEGTENEKLFF
TRBJ1-6,18,TRBV11-1,CASSLRDGGSSYNSPLHF
TRBJ2-3,17,TRBV6-2/TRBV6-3,CASSYPSSGISTDTQYF
TRBJ1-1,15,TRBV7-2,CASSLELPVYTEAFF